The 19 T cell receptor beta chains in this list originate from one sample, sequenced in a study of blood T cell repertoires in COVID-19. Some clones are missing from TCRdb's copy, which holds only in-frame ones; the method was immunoSEQ multiplex PCR. In the table there are roughly 70,000 clones, roughly 80% of which are singletons. Sequenced: peripheral blood. All receptors derive from a woman at least 80 years old with active or convalescent COVID-19.

The count of this clone is one. The chain links TRBV2 to TRBJ1-2, with a weak D call TRBD1 (5 bases). The CDR3 totals 13 residues. V shed 11 bases and J shed 4 bases, with 17 bases lying between them. CDR1 and CDR2 from the germline V gene are SNHLY and FYNNEI. Here the CDR3 DNA reads TGTGCCGGAGACCCTGGGGCGACCTATGGCTACACCTTC. Its protein product is CAGDPGATYGYTF.

V usage is TRBV5-1 and J usage is TRBJ1-1; 9 bases match TRBD1. Per germline, CDR1 SGHRS and CDR2 YFSETQ. The V gene end was trimmed by 5 bases and the J gene end by 3 bases; junction bases not matched to a gene: 2. This CDR3 contains 13 residues. The CDR3 region has the DNA TGCGCCAGCAGTCGACAGGGGGACACTGAAGCTTTCTTT. Translation: CASSRQGDTEAFF.

The rearrangement links TRBV6-5 to TRBJ2-7; 9 bases line up with TRBD2. J gave up 6 bases and V 7 bases, and 7 bases lay outside the gene matches. CDR3 length equals 13 residues. CDR1 is MNHEY, CDR2 SVGAGI, per germline. The CDR3 loop is CASTTGRGGEQYF. CDR3 in DNA: TGTGCCAGCACCACCGGGCGGGGGGGCGAGCAGTACTTC.

This CDR3 is CASSPQGGNQPQHF. CDR3 nucleotides: TGTGCCAGCAGCCCTCAGGGGGGAAATCAGCCCCAGCATTTT. This sequence joins TRBV7-3 and TRBJ1-5, with 7 bases that match TRBD1. The CDR3 extends over 14 amino acids. Germline CDR1 is SGHTA and CDR2 is FQGTGA. The ends lost 5 bases at V and 4 bases at J; junction bases unmatched: 5.

The rearrangement links TRBV2 to TRBJ2-7; 7 nucleotides agree with TRBD1. Germline V CDR1 and CDR2: SNHLY, FYNNEI. The V gene end was trimmed by 6 bases and the J gene end by 3 bases; junction bases not matched to a gene: 11. The CDR3 is 15 residues long. As DNA, the CDR3 is TGTGCCAGCAGGTTTCTTATCGACAGGGTCTACGAGCAGTACTTC. Amino acids: CASRFLIDRVYEQYF.

This sequence joins TRBV7-9 and TRBJ2-7; the match to TRBD1 covers 7 bases. This CDR3 has 14 residues. Losses at the gene ends were 2 bases for V and 7 bases for J; bases not matched to a gene: 8. CDR1 and CDR2 from the germline V gene are SEHNR and FQNEAQ (reference sequence). The DNA for the CDR3 is TGTGCCAGCAGCTTAACCCAGGGGGTAGGTGAGCAGTACTTC. It codes for CASSLTQGVGEQYF.

The CDR3 spells CASSYLTGGLGANVLTF. CDR3 in DNA: TGTGCCAGCAGTTACCTTACAGGGGGGTTAGGGGCCAACGTCCTGACTTTC. The chain recombines TRBV4-2 with TRBJ2-6; TRBD1 matches at 8 bases. The CDR3 length is 17 residues. V lost 6 bases, J lost 4 bases, and 11 bases stayed unmatched. The germline V gene has CDR1 LGHNA and CDR2 YNFKEQ.

The V and J genes are TRBV19 and TRBJ1-5; perhaps TRBD1 as D (6 bases). V lost 4 bases, J lost 8 bases, and 15 bases lay in between. The germline gives CDR1 LNHDA, CDR2 SQIVND (reference sequence). The CDR3 runs to 14 residues. CDR3 nucleotides: TGTGCCAGTAGTAGGGGGCCCCATTGGGAGCCCCAGCATTTT. It yields the protein CASSRGPHWEPQHF.

The V call is TRBV14, the J call TRBJ1-1, with 9 bases identical to TRBD1. Trimming cost V 3 bases and J 7 bases; bases outside gene matches: 3. The germline gives CDR1 SGHDN, CDR2 FVKESK. The CDR3 length is 13 residues. The CDR3 nucleotides are TGTGCCAGCAGCCATACAGGGGGCATTGAAGCTTTCTTT. This gives the protein CASSHTGGIEAFF.

The V gene is TRBV6-5, the J gene TRBJ2-3; D unclear. CDR3 size: 13 residues. The V end lost 4 bases, the J end lost 5 bases, and 10 bases lay between the germline ends. Germline CDR1 MNHEY, CDR2 SVGAGI. CDR3 coding DNA: TGTGCCAGCAGTTCTAGTTTAGGAGATACGCAGTATTTT. Translation gives CASSSSLGDTQYF.

The chain is built from TRBV19 and TRBJ2-3; possibly TRBD1 for D (5 bases). Per germline, CDR1 LNHDA and CDR2 SQIVND (reference sequence). The CDR3 runs to 15 residues. V lost 5 bases and J 0 bases, leaving 12 bases between the germline ends. The CDR3 protein is CASSRKQVSTDTQYF. CDR3 sequence (DNA): TGTGCCAGTAGTCGGAAACAGGTTAGCACAGATACGCAGTATTTT. The full variable domain, rest sourced from reference TRBV19 and TRBJ2-3, is DGGITQSPKYLFRKEGQNVTLSCEQNLNHDAMYWYRQDPGQGLRLIYYSQIVNDFQKGDIAEGYSVSREKKESFPLTVTSAQKNPTAFYLCASSRKQVSTDTQYFGPGTRLTVL.

The chain recombines TRBV4-3 with TRBJ1-3; 9 bases line up with TRBD1. The V gene's germline CDR1 is LGHNA and CDR2 YSLEER. The V and J ends lost 3 bases and 5 bases, in that order; junction bases with no gene match: 5. This CDR3 spans 15 amino acids. The CDR3 loop is CASSQAGTGRNTIYF. The DNA of the CDR3 is TGCGCCAGCAGCCAGGCCGGGACAGGGAGAAACACCATATATTTT.

The rearrangement uses TRBV11-3 and TRBJ2-3; 12 nucleotides agree with TRBD2. The germline V gene encodes CDR1 SGHNT and CDR2 YENEEA. V shed 5 bases and J 6 bases; nucleotides not matched to a gene: 15. There are 18 residues in the CDR3. The CDR3 region has the DNA TGTGCCAGCAGCGCCCGGTGGGAGCTAGCGGGAGGGTTGGATACGCAGTATTTT. Residues: CASSARWELAGGLDTQYF.

The V gene is TRBV30, the J gene TRBJ1-6; unclear D gene. V was trimmed by 0 bases and J by 2 bases, leaving 11 bases between them. The CDR3 has 16 amino acids. The germline CDR1 and CDR2 sequences are GTSNPN and SVGIG (reference sequence). The CDR3 sequence is CAWSVVRDPYNSPLHF. The CDR3 DNA is TGTGCCTGGAGTGTTGTGAGAGATCCCTATAATTCACCCCTCCACTTT.

The V and J genes are TRBV11-3 and TRBJ2-5, with D unclear. The CDR3 is 12 amino acids. Germline V gives CDR1 SGHNT, CDR2 YENEEA. The ends were cut back, 5 bases at V and 0 bases at J, with 4 bases in the middle. The CDR3 is CASSLHQETQYF. CDR3 nucleotides: TGTGCCAGCAGCCTACACCAAGAGACCCAGTACTTC.

The chain recombines TRBV28 with TRBJ2-5; TRBD2 agrees at 10 bases. Germline V CDR1 and CDR2: MDHEN, SYDVKM. Losses at the gene ends were 6 bases for V and 2 bases for J; bases not matched to a gene: 9. The CDR3 extends over 16 amino acids. The CDR3 region is CASSRGLAALQETQYF. CDR3 bases: TGTGCCAGCAGCCGAGGACTAGCGGCTTTACAAGAGACCCAGTACTTC.

The chain combines TRBV6-5 with TRBJ1-4; no reliable D call. CDR1 and CDR2 (germline): MNHEY, SVGAGI. The CDR3 length is 14 residues. The ends were cut back, 2 bases at V and 8 bases at J, with 12 bases in the middle. CDR3 in DNA: TGTGCCAGCAGTTACGGGAAGGGAGGGGAAAAACTGTTTTTT. Protein: CASSYGKGGEKLFF.

J is TRBJ2-3 and V is TRBV6-5, with TRBD1 matching over 8 bases. The junction had 4 bases not matched to a gene; V was cut back by 2 bases and J by 6 bases. The germline V gene encodes CDR1 MNHEY and CDR2 SVGAGI. The CDR3 is 14 residues long. The CDR3 is CASSYGQGLDTQYF. The DNA of the CDR3 is TGTGCCAGCAGTTACGGACAGGGTTTGGATACGCAGTATTTT.

The chain is built from TRBV5-1 and TRBJ1-2; the D is unclear. Germline values: CDR1 SGHRS, CDR2 YFSETQ. V was trimmed by 0 bases and J by 1 base, leaving 7 bases between them. This CDR3 is built from 14 residues. DNA for the CDR3: TGCGCCAGCAGCTTGGAAGCGAGTAACTATGGCTACACCTTC. Translating gives CASSLEASNYGYTF.